These T cell receptor beta chains were read from a single sample in a study of cytomegalovirus exposure and HLA in healthy donors. Profiled with immunoSEQ multiplex PCR; TCRdb holds only in-frame clones, not every one. Of about 91,000 clones listed, 86% were seen once; the top ten hold 8% to 10%. Source material: PBMCs. All receptors derive from a young man in good health and CMV-seropositive. Both conserved end residues are part of each CDR3. Each record gives: J gene, V gene, D gene, clone size, CDR3 protein, CDR3 DNA. The D gene is left open where the match is weak. For some rows the clone size is stated as once, few or many, or as a class when expanded; others skip it.

>TRBJ1-2|TRBV5-4|-|few
CASSLGPNYGYTF
TGTGCCAGCAGCTTGGGGCCAAACTATGGCTACACCTTC
>TRBJ2-5|TRBV5-1|TRBD1|-
CASSLEVGQGLQETQYF
TGCGCCAGCAGCTTGGAGGTGGGACAGGGTCTCCAAGAGACCCAGTACTTC
>TRBJ2-4|TRBV6-4|-|once
CASIAGVPKNIQYF
TGTGCCAGCATCGCCGGGGTCCCCAAAAACATTCAGTACTTC
>TRBJ1-5|TRBV6-6|-|-
CASSYPGSLNQPQHF
TGTGCCAGCAGTTACCCAGGGTCCCTCAATCAGCCCCAGCATTTT
>TRBJ2-7|TRBV28|TRBD1|-
CASSMMDRGTYEQYF
TGTGCCAGCAGCATGATGGACAGGGGTACTTACGAGCAGTACTTC
>TRBJ2-1|TRBV5-1|TRBD1|-
CASSLGGQGINEQFF
TGCGCCAGCAGCTTGGGGGGACAGGGGATCAATGAGCAGTTCTTC
>TRBJ1-1|TRBV5-1|-|-
CASSFRQAGETEAFF
TGCGCCAGCAGCTTTCGGCAGGCAGGTGAGACTGAAGCTTTCTTT
>TRBJ2-2|TRBV29-1|-|-
CSVEGTTGDTGELFF
TGCAGCGTTGAAGGGACAACGGGAGACACCGGGGAGCTGTTTTTT
>TRBJ2-7|TRBV25-1|-|-
CASSDYRQASEQYF
TGTGCCAGCAGTGATTATCGACAGGCCTCCGAGCAGTACTTC
>TRBJ2-2|TRBV11-2|TRBD2|-
CASSPWTSGRRNTGELFF
TGTGCCAGCAGCCCGTGGACTAGCGGGAGGAGGAACACCGGGGAGCTGTTTTTT
>TRBJ1-1|TRBV7-9|-|-
CASSPPGVGNTEAFF
TGTGCCAGCAGTCCCCCGGGGGTTGGGAACACTGAAGCTTTCTTT
>TRBJ2-1|TRBV5-1|-|-
CASSLAVLNEQFF
TGCGCCAGCAGCTTAGCGGTATTAAATGAGCAGTTCTTC
>TRBJ1-1|TRBV6-5|TRBD1|-
CASSGTGGKAFF
TGTGCCAGCAGTGGGACAGGGGGGAAAGCTTTCTTT
>TRBJ1-5|TRBV4-1|-|-
CASSQSRGGNQPQHF
TGCGCCAGCAGCCAATCCAGGGGTGGCAATCAGCCCCAGCATTTT
>TRBJ1-2|TRBV5-1|-|-
CASSLIHPGRENYGYTF
TGCGCCAGCAGCTTAATACACCCGGGACGGGAGAACTATGGCTACACCTTC
>TRBJ2-7|TRBV27|-|-
CASSPRGTFYEQYF
TGTGCCAGCAGTCCCCGCGGCACTTTCTACGAGCAGTACTTC
>TRBJ2-3|TRBV29-1|TRBD2|-
CSVDGLAGGRDTQYF
TGCAGCGTTGACGGTCTAGCGGGGGGGAGAGATACGCAGTATTTT
>TRBJ1-2|TRBV4-1|TRBD1|-
CASSHPGGYGYTF
TGCGCCAGCAGCCATCCAGGGGGCTATGGCTACACCTTC
>TRBJ2-1|TRBV5-1|-|-
CASSFGWGLLKSYNEQFF
TGCGCCAGCAGCTTTGGCTGGGGGCTCCTTAAATCCTACAATGAGCAGTTCTTC
>TRBJ2-1|TRBV9|TRBD1|-
CASSGQGATYNEQFF
TGTGCCAGCAGCGGACAGGGGGCCACCTACAATGAGCAGTTCTTC
>TRBJ2-7|TRBV6-1|TRBD2|-
CASSDPVGGLAGGPRGEQYF
TGTGCCAGCAGTGATCCGGTGGGAGGTCTAGCGGGAGGGCCGAGGGGCGAGCAGTACTTC
>TRBJ2-3|TRBV11-2|-|once
CASSFRDTDTQYF
TGTGCCAGCAGCTTCCGCGACACAGATACGCAGTATTTT
>TRBJ1-4|TRBV4-1|-|-
CASSPNPSRATNEKLFF
TGCGCCAGCAGCCCAAACCCGAGCAGGGCAACTAATGAAAAACTGTTTTTT
>TRBJ2-7|TRBV6-1|-|once
CASTRPSPGREQYF
TGTGCCAGCACCAGACCATCTCCAGGGCGCGAGCAGTACTTC
>TRBJ1-3|TRBV5-4|-|-
CASSLVGLGATGNTIYF
TGTGCCAGCAGCTTGGTCGGTTTGGGGGCGACTGGAAACACCATATATTTT
>TRBJ2-7|TRBV5-1|TRBD1|-
CASSLVETGLDEQYF
TGCGCCAGCAGCTTGGTCGAGACAGGGCTTGACGAGCAGTACTTC
>TRBJ2-4|TRBV27|TRBD2|once
CASGREGLNIQYF
TGTGCCAGCGGACGGGAGGGCCTTAACATTCAGTACTTC
>TRBJ2-7|TRBV7-3|-|once
CASSLNRAYEQYF
TGTGCCAGCAGCTTAAACAGGGCCTACGAGCAGTACTTC
>TRBJ1-4|TRBV30|-|-
CAWSGAGLGEKLFF
TGTGCCTGGAGCGGCGCAGGGTTAGGAGAAAAACTGTTTTTT
>TRBJ2-5|TRBV5-4|TRBD2|-
CASSVGTTEKTQYF
TGTGCCAGCAGCGTCGGGACTACCGAGAAGACCCAGTACTTC
>TRBJ1-2|TRBV29-1|-|-
CSVEESGYTF
TGCAGCGTCGAGGAGAGTGGCTACACCTTC
>TRBJ2-5|TRBV7-9|-|-
CASSTTPRLAETQYF
TGTGCCAGCAGCACCACCCCCAGGTTGGCAGAGACCCAGTACTTC
>TRBJ2-5|TRBV6-1|-|-
CASTLTVDSGETQYF
TGTGCCAGCACCTTAACGGTGGATTCGGGGGAGACCCAGTACTTC
>TRBJ2-3|TRBV29-1|TRBD2|-
CSVERERTDTQYF
TGCAGCGTTGAGCGGGAGAGGACAGATACGCAGTATTTT
>TRBJ1-5|TRBV28|-|-
CASSKTGGNQPQHF
TGTGCCAGCAGCAAAACGGGGGGGAATCAGCCCCAGCATTTT
>TRBJ2-5|TRBV6-5|TRBD1|-
CASSKDRGYQETQYF
TGTGCCAGCAGTAAGGACAGGGGGTACCAAGAGACCCAGTACTTC
>TRBJ2-6|TRBV5-5|-|once
CASSQTPGANVLTF
TGTGCCAGCAGCCAGACACCTGGGGCCAACGTCCTGACTTTC
>TRBJ1-1|TRBV28|-|-
CASSWAGAQNTEAFF
TGTGCCAGCAGTTGGGCGGGGGCTCAGAACACTGAAGCTTTCTTT
>TRBJ2-1|TRBV4-1|TRBD1|-
CASSHPGQGNGNEQFF
TGCGCCAGCAGCCACCCTGGACAGGGGAACGGCAATGAGCAGTTCTTC
>TRBJ2-2|TRBV5-6|TRBD2|-
CASSNGLAGDFPGELFF
TGTGCCAGCAGCAACGGACTAGCGGGAGACTTTCCCGGGGAGCTGTTTTTT
>TRBJ1-2|TRBV6-1|TRBD1|-
CASSEVRTGAAYGYTF
TGTGCCAGCAGTGAAGTTAGGACAGGGGCAGCATATGGCTACACCTTC
>TRBJ2-3|TRBV4-1|TRBD2|-
CASSQRTSGSYDTQYF
TGCGCCAGCAGCCAGAGGACTAGCGGGAGTTATGATACGCAGTATTTT
>TRBJ2-7|TRBV20-1|-|-
CSARRVLEQYF
TGCAGTGCTAGACGAGTCTTGGAGCAGTACTTC
>TRBJ2-7|TRBV18|TRBD2|-
CASSLYGTSGTYEQYF
TGTGCCAGCTCTCTTTATGGGACTAGCGGGACCTACGAGCAGTACTTC
>TRBJ2-2|TRBV5-6|-|-
CASSLNPGSDIGELFF
TGTGCCAGCAGCTTGAACCCGGGATCGGATATCGGGGAGCTGTTTTTT
>TRBJ2-7|TRBV27|TRBD2|-
CASSFGGGAEQYF
TGTGCCAGCAGTTTTGGCGGGGGGGCCGAGCAGTACTTC
>TRBJ1-2|TRBV2|-|few
CASSPPNRDYGYTF
TGTGCCAGCAGCCCACCTAACAGAGACTATGGCTACACCTTC